This T cell receptor (beta chain) was sequenced in a study of T cell responses to AZD1222 COVID-19 vaccine. Repertoires were generated with immunoSEQ multiplex PCR, while TCRdb's copy carries only in-frame clones and drops some. The sample contains about 120,000 clones, around 84% of which appear only once. V lost 7 bases and J lost 0, with 9 bases in between. The germline V gene encodes CDR1 SQVTM and CDR2 ANQGSEA. CDR3 length: 13 amino acids. The sequenced sample was peripheral blood, obtained 28 days after the second AZD1222 dose. This TCR came from an adult who received the AZD1222 COVID-19 vaccine. V and J are TRBV29-1 and TRBJ2-2, with D perhaps TRBD1 (5 bases). The CDR3, as DNA: TGCAGCGCCGAGACAGCGAACACCGGGGAGCTGTTTTTT. This sequence encodes CSAETANTGELFF.